This TCR beta chain was sequenced for a study of T cell repertoires in cytomegalovirus infection. Whole-study context: Both CMV infection and a matching HLA type were indicated by public TCR beta signatures.

The table lists this clonotype with a few counts. Its antigen is currently unknown. Broader study findings: The ex vivo response was dominated by HLA-C-restricted CMV-specific TCR beta clonotypes. Frequencies of public TCR beta families were cumulated, and this identified carriers of CMV plus the relevant HLA.

The CDR3 totals 15 residues. The ends lost 4 bases at V and 5 bases at J; junction bases unmatched: 6. The germline CDR1 and CDR2 sequences are SEHNR and FQNEAQ (reference sequence). TCRdb recomputed calls from the reads with MiXCR, one row per CDR3 protein. This sample has 560,000 or so distinct CDR3 sequences; more than 15% occur once, and the top ten carry roughly a quarter. This chain connects TRBV7-9 to TRBJ1-5, with 9 bases fitting TRBD1. What was sequenced was CD8+ T cells from PBMCs. The clonotype comes from a human donor in good health (CMV status not recorded). Some clones in this sample may be carry-over from other donors' samples. The CDR3 nucleotides read TGTGCCAGCAGCTCGGGGACAGGGCCGTATCAGCCCCAGCATTTT. Residues: CASSSGTGPYQPQHF. The whole variable domain, remainder taken from reference TRBV7-9 and TRBJ1-5, is DTGVSQNPRHKITKRGQNVTFRCDPISEHNRLYWYRQTLGQGPEFLTYFQNEAQLEKSRLLSDRFSAERPKGSFSTLEIQRTEQGDSAMYLCASSSGTGPYQPQHFGDGTRLSIL.